This is a list of T cell receptor beta chains from one sample in a study of OX40 agonist ivuxolimab in advanced cancers. Some clones are missing from TCRdb's copy, which holds only in-frame ones; the method was immunoSEQ multiplex PCR. This table holds under 90,000 clones, about 80% found once. The sequenced sample was CD4+ or CD8+ T cells sorted from blood, obtained in a trial of the OX40 agonist ivuxolimab. The receptors derive from an adult with an advanced solid tumor such as melanoma, head and neck, liver or kidney cancer. Both conserved end residues are part of each CDR3. D genes are given only for firm matches. For some rows the clone size is stated as once, few or many, or as a class when expanded; others skip it.

cdr3_nt	cdr3_aa	v_call	d_call	j_call	clone_size
TGTGCCAGCAACCGGGACGGCAACTATGGCTACACCTTC	CASNRDGNYGYTF	TRBV7-2	NA	TRBJ1-2	NA
TGTGCCAGCTCTACTGGCACTGAAGCTTTCTTT	CASSTGTEAFF	TRBV6-5	NA	TRBJ1-1	NA
TGTGCCAGCAGCGAAAATTCGGGCGGCACCATATATTTT	CASSENSGGTIYF	TRBV7-6	NA	TRBJ1-3	many
TGTGCCAGCAGCTCATCAGGGGGCGCGATCCACGAGCAGTACTTC	CASSSSGGAIHEQYF	TRBV7-2	TRBD1	TRBJ2-7	NA
TGCAGCGTTGAACCACACGGGGGGCGGACTGAAGCTTTCTTT	CSVEPHGGRTEAFF	TRBV29-1	NA	TRBJ1-1	many
TGTGCCAGCGGTGGGGTAGTTAGCGGAAAACTGTTTTTT	CASGGVVSGKLFF	TRBV14	NA	TRBJ1-4	few
TGCAGCGTGGGGTTAGCCTACGAGCAGTACTTC	CSVGLAYEQYF	TRBV29-1	NA	TRBJ2-7	NA
TGCGCCAGCAGCTTGTATCCGCCGGGGACAGGTTTCAACTATGGCTACACCTTC	CASSLYPPGTGFNYGYTF	TRBV5-1	TRBD1	TRBJ1-2	NA
TGTGCCAGTAGTATCGGACAGGGCCGCTACGAGCAGTACTTC	CASSIGQGRYEQYF	TRBV19	TRBD1	TRBJ2-7	NA
TGTGCCAGTCTCCCCGGGAGGGGGACCACCGGGGAGCTGTTTTTT	CASLPGRGTTGELFF	TRBV19	TRBD2	TRBJ2-2	once
TGTGCCAGCAGCTTAGTTGGGGGGCCCGCGGCAGATACGCAGTATTTT	CASSLVGGPAADTQYF	TRBV11-2	NA	TRBJ2-3	NA
TGTGCCAGCAGCTTGGTACAGCCCTATGGCTACACCTTC	CASSLVQPYGYTF	TRBV7-9	NA	TRBJ1-2	medium-sized
TGTGCCACCTCGGTAGGGGGGAGTCGGATCGGGGATGGCTACACCTTC	CATSVGGSRIGDGYTF	TRBV2	NA	TRBJ1-2	NA
TGTGCCTGGAGTGTGCAGGGGGCGAGGGGCTACACCTTC	CAWSVQGARGYTF	TRBV30	TRBD1	TRBJ1-2	NA
TGTGCCAGCAGCTTACGGGACGATGAAGATACGCAGTATTTT	CASSLRDDEDTQYF	TRBV11-3	NA	TRBJ2-3	NA
TGTGCCAGCAGCCGCCCGACAGGGGACACTTACGAGCAGTACTTC	CASSRPTGDTYEQYF	TRBV5-4	TRBD1	TRBJ2-7	NA
TGCGCCAGCAAGAGAACGGGCTATGGCTACACCTTC	CASKRTGYGYTF	TRBV5-1	NA	TRBJ1-2	NA
TGTGCCAGCAGTGAGGGCTACACCGGGGAGCTGTTTTTT	CASSEGYTGELFF	TRBV6-4	NA	TRBJ2-2	NA
TGCGCCAGCATGCCAGGGGAGATTTATAATTCACCCCTCCACTTT	CASMPGEIYNSPLHF	TRBV5-1	NA	TRBJ1-6	NA
TGTGCCAGCAGCGTAGAATTGGCTAGCGGTCTGCACGAGCAGTACTTC	CASSVELASGLHEQYF	TRBV9	TRBD2	TRBJ2-7	NA
TGTGCCACCCACGGCTGGGGACAGGTAGTGGGAAATCAGCCCCAGCATTTT	CATHGWGQVVGNQPQHF	TRBV19	TRBD1	TRBJ1-5	NA
TGCGCCAGCAGCTTGGACAGTCCAAATGAAAAACTGTTTTTT	CASSLDSPNEKLFF	TRBV5-1	NA	TRBJ1-4	NA
TGTGCCAGCAGCGTCGGACAGGAGGAGACCCAGTACTTC	CASSVGQEETQYF	TRBV11-1	TRBD1	TRBJ2-5	NA
TGTGCCAGTAGTATCCGAAGGGGGAACACTGAAGCTTTCTTT	CASSIRRGNTEAFF	TRBV19	NA	TRBJ1-1	NA
TGTGCCAGCAGCCCCGCTGGGGCGATCTCCTACGAGCAGTACTTC	CASSPAGAISYEQYF	TRBV5-4	NA	TRBJ2-7	few
TGTGCCAGCAGTTCTGGGACTAGCGGGGGGGCCTGGGAGCAGTTCTTC	CASSSGTSGGAWEQFF	TRBV28	TRBD2	TRBJ2-1	NA
TGTGCCAGCAGTTTTTTTGCAAGCGGGACAGGGGCCCACGAGCAGTACTTC	CASSFFASGTGAHEQYF	TRBV27	TRBD1	TRBJ2-7	NA
TGCGCCAGCACCTCTTGGGGGGACACAGATACGCAGTATTTT	CASTSWGDTDTQYF	TRBV5-1	NA	TRBJ2-3	NA
TGTGCCAGCGAGGACAGGGTAAATTCACCCCTCCACTTT	CASEDRVNSPLHF	TRBV2	TRBD1	TRBJ1-6	NA
TGTGCCAGCAGCTTTGATGGGTTCTCCTACAATGAGCAGTTCTTC	CASSFDGFSYNEQFF	TRBV7-6	NA	TRBJ2-1	NA
TGTGCCAGCAGCTTAGATGTTTTTCAGTACTTC	CASSLDVFQYF	TRBV11-2	NA	TRBJ2-4	NA
TGTGCCTGGAGTGTACAGGGGGGTGATTCACCCCTCCACTTT	CAWSVQGGDSPLHF	TRBV30	TRBD1	TRBJ1-6	NA
TGTGCCAGCAGCAACCAGAAAGTAGCGGCTGGGTGGGACAGGTCCTACGAGCAGTACTTC	CASSNQKVAAGWDRSYEQYF	TRBV7-8	TRBD1	TRBJ2-7	NA
TGTGCCAGCTCACCGGGGCAGCCCAATCAGCCCCAGCATTTT	CASSPGQPNQPQHF	TRBV18	NA	TRBJ1-5	NA
TGTGCCAGCAGGACCGGGACTAGCGGGGGGAATAATGAGCAGTTCTTC	CASRTGTSGGNNEQFF	TRBV6-6	TRBD2	TRBJ2-1	NA
TGTGCCAGCAGACGCCGGGTCCAAGAGACCCAGTACTTC	CASRRRVQETQYF	TRBV7-9	NA	TRBJ2-5	NA
TGTGCCAGCAGTTTGAAGGATGGAAACACCATATATTTT	CASSLKDGNTIYF	TRBV6-5	NA	TRBJ1-3	NA
TGCGCCAGCAGCCAGGAAGCCGCCGATCAGCCCCAGCATTTT	CASSQEAADQPQHF	TRBV4-1	NA	TRBJ1-5	NA
TGCAGCGTTGTCCCTACAGGATTTAATGAAAAACTGTTTTTT	CSVVPTGFNEKLFF	TRBV29-1	NA	TRBJ1-4	few
TGTGCCACCAGCAGGGCATATCAGCCCCAGCATTTT	CATSRAYQPQHF	TRBV15	NA	TRBJ1-5	NA
TGTGCCAGTAGTGTACAGGGGGGGAGCACCGGGGAGCTGTTTTTT	CASSVQGGSTGELFF	TRBV19	NA	TRBJ2-2	NA
TGCACCAGCAGCCAAGCGGGGGGGACCACACACAATGAGCAGTTCTTC	CTSSQAGGTTHNEQFF	TRBV1	NA	TRBJ2-1	NA
TGTGCCAGTGGGATTTTACGGGACACCCGGGGTGGCTACACCTTC	CASGILRDTRGGYTF	TRBV19	NA	TRBJ1-2	NA
TGCGCCAGCAGAGGAGGGGCCGCGGCTGAAGCTTTCTTT	CASRGGAAAEAFF	TRBV10-1	NA	TRBJ1-1	NA
TGTGCCAGCAGTTCACCCAGGGACCTCTGGCAGCCCCAGCATTTT	CASSSPRDLWQPQHF	TRBV28	NA	TRBJ1-5	NA
TGTGCCAGCAGCTTGCTGCAAGGGGCTAACTATGGCTACACCTTC	CASSLLQGANYGYTF	TRBV5-4	NA	TRBJ1-2	NA
TGTGCCACCAGCAGATACGTAGATTCGGTGTACGAGCAGTACTTC	CATSRYVDSVYEQYF	TRBV15	NA	TRBJ2-7	NA
TGTGCCAGTAGTATCTTGGCGGGACAGGATAACAATGAGCAGTTCTTC	CASSILAGQDNNEQFF	TRBV19	TRBD1	TRBJ2-1	NA
TGTGCCAGCAGCTGGGCCGCGGGAGCAAATCAGCCCCAGCATTTT	CASSWAAGANQPQHF	TRBV7-9	NA	TRBJ1-5	NA
TGTGCCAGCAGCATGTCCGATGAAAAACTGTTTTTT	CASSMSDEKLFF	TRBV5-5	NA	TRBJ1-4	NA
TGTGCCAGCAGGGGGGCGTCCTGGGACAGGGGTCTTAATAGCAATCAGCCCCAGCATTTT	CASRGASWDRGLNSNQPQHF	TRBV2	TRBD1	TRBJ1-5	NA
TGTGCCACCAGCAGGCTGACCTCCGGGGCTGAAGCTTTCTTT	CATSRLTSGAEAFF	TRBV15	NA	TRBJ1-1	NA
TGTGCCAGCAGTTACCCGGGACGGGGCTCTCAAGAGACCCAGTACTTC	CASSYPGRGSQETQYF	TRBV6-6	NA	TRBJ2-5	once
TGTGCCAGTAGTATAGGACAGGGGGCCACTGAGCAGTTCTTC	CASSIGQGATEQFF	TRBV19	TRBD1	TRBJ2-1	once
TGTGCCAGTAGTCTCCTCAGGCTTACGAACACTGAAGCTTTCTTT	CASSLLRLTNTEAFF	TRBV19	NA	TRBJ1-1	NA